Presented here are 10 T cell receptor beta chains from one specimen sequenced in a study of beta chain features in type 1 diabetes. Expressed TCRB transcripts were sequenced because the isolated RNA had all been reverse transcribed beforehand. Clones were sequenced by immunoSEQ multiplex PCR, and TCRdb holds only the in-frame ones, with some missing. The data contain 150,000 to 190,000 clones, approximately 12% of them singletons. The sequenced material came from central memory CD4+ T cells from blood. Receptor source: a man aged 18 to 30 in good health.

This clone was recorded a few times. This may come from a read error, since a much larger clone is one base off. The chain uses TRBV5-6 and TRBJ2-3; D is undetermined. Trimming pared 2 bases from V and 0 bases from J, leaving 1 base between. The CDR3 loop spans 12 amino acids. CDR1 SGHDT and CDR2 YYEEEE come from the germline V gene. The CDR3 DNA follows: TGTGCCAGCAGCTTTAGCACAGATACGCAGTATTTT. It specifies CASSFSTDTQYF.

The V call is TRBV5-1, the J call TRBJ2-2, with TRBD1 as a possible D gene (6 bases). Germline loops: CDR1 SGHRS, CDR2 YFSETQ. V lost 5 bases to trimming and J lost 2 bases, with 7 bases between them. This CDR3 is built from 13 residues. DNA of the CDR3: TGCGCCAGCAGGGACAGAAACACCGGGGAGCTGTTTTTT. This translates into CASRDRNTGELFF.

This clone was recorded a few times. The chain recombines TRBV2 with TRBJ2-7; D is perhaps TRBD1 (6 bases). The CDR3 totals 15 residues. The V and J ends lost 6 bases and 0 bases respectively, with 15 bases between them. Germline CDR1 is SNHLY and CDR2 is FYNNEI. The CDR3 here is CASSAQGRLSYEQYF. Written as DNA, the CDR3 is TGTGCCAGCAGCGCACAGGGACGTCTCTCCTACGAGCAGTACTTC.

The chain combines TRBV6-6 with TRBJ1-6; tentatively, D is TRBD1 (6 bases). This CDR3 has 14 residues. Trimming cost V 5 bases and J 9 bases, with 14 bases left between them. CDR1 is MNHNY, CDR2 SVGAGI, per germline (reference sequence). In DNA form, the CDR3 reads TGTGCCAGCAGTGACAGGTGGGCAAGTTCACCCCTCCACTTT. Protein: CASSDRWASSPLHF.

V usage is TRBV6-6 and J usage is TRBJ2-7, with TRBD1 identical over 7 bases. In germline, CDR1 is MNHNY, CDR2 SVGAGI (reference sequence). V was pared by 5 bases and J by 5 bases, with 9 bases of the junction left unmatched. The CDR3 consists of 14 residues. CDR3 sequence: CASSLISGGDEQYF. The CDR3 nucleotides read TGTGCCAGCAGTCTAATATCAGGGGGTGACGAGCAGTACTTC.

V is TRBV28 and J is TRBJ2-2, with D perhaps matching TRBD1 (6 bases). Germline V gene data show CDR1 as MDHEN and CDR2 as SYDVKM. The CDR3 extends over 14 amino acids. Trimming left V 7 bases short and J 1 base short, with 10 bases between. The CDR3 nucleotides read TGTGCCAGCATCGGGACAATGAACACCGGGGAGCTGTTTTTT. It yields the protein CASIGTMNTGELFF.

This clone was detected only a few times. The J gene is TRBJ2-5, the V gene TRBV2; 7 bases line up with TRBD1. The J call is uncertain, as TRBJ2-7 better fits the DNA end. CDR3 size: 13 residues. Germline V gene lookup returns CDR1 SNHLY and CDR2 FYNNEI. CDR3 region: CASSGQGYNEQYF. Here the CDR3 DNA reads TGTGCCAGCAGTGGACAGGGTTACAACGAGCAGTACTTC.

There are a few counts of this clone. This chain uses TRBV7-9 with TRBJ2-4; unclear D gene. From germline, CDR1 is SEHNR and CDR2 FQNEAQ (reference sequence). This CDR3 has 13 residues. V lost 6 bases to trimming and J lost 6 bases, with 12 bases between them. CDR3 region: CASSEGRRNIQYF. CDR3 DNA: TGTGCCAGCAGTGAAGGTAGAAGAAACATTCAGTACTTC.

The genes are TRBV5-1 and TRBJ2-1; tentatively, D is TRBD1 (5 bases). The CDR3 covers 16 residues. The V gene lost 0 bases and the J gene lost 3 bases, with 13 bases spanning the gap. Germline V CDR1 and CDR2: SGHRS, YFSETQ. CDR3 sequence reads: CASSLGQGLLYNEQFF. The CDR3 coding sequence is TGCGCCAGCAGCTTGGGTCAGGGCCTTCTCTACAATGAGCAGTTCTTC.

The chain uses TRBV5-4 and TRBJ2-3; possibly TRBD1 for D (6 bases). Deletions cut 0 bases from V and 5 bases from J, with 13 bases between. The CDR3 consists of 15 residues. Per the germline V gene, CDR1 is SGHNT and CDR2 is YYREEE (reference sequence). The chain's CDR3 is CASSLVQGKRDTQYF. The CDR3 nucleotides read TGTGCCAGCAGCTTGGTACAGGGTAAACGAGATACGCAGTATTTT.